These 2 T cell receptor beta chains were all obtained from the same sample, sequenced in a study of T cells after yellow fever vaccination. TCRdb fed the 5' RACE reads into MiXCR, producing one record per CDR3 protein. The data hold some 69,000 distinct CDR3 sequences, with around 6.2% observed a single time. The specimen comprised CD4+ T cells sorted from PBMCs, sampled around 14 days after the first yellow fever vaccination. Receptors were obtained from a man between 18 and 29 years old who received the YFV17D yellow fever vaccine.

At least ten counts were recorded for this clonotype. The chain uses TRBV29-1 and TRBJ2-1; perhaps TRBD2 as D (6 bases). Trimming stripped 6 bases from V and 1 base from J, with 16 bases between. The CDR3 is made up of 15 amino acids. CDR1 is SQVTM and CDR2 is ANQGSEA in the germline V gene. As DNA, the CDR3 is TGCAGCGTCCTACCCCGGAGGGATTCCTACAATGAGCAGTTCTTC. This gives the protein CSVLPRRDSYNEQFF.

This clonotype was counted at least ten times. This chain links TRBV3-1 with TRBJ1-6, with D possibly matching TRBD1 (5 bases). Trimming removed 7 bases at V and 10 bases at J, with 14 bases between. The CDR3 runs 13 residues. Germline V gene data show CDR1 as LGHDT and CDR2 as YNNKEL (reference sequence). CDR3 loop: CASTITAGSPLHF. For the CDR3, the DNA is TGTGCCAGCACCATAACAGCAGGGTCACCCCTCCACTTT.